This TCR beta chain stems from a study of metastatic and nonmetastatic thyroid tumors (dated by TCRdb to about 2020). About the study as a whole: For patients with malignant and with benign thyroid disease, the researchers compared repertoires between peripheral blood samples and tumor or nodule tissue samples.

On the study overall, not on this receptor specifically: TCR beta diversity was reported as significantly higher in malignant tumors than in benign nodules, in both blood and tumor samples.

This clone was detected ten times or more. Its antigen specificity is not known. No base quality values were provided; no much bigger clone lies one nucleotide off. None of the patients had been given any treatment before thyroid surgery. The study retrospectively analysed patient clinical samples collected from about 2012 to 2019 using T-cell receptor beta sequencing. The library was prepared using PCR. Sequencing used an Illumina HiSeq 4000. High-throughput sequencing was used to profile the TCR beta-chain CDR3 region of every patient. The authors' analysis ran thus. CDR3 differences across clinicopathological groups were used to build a classifier for discriminating distant-metastatic papillary thyroid cancer patients. Repertoire diversity was assessed with the Shannon index, and tumor-blood repertoire similarity with the Morisita-Horn index. TCRdb ran its own pipeline on the public reads, namely fastp trimming at Q25 and MiXCR clone calling, and kept in-frame beta chains. These V and J calls rely on TCRdb rather than the paper's analysis. For this sample there are more than 8,500 clones; 20% to 25% appear just once. Jointly, the top ten make up roughly a sixth of the sample.

Sequencing used adjacent normal tissue. This clonotype was sampled from a female donor with papillary thyroid cancer or a benign thyroid nodule (not recorded which). Some clones in this sample may be carry-over from other donors' samples.

The DNA sequence is given as TGCGCCAGCAGCCGCGAGGACTCCTACGAGCAGTACTTC. Translation gives CASSREDSYEQYF. The sequence links TRBV4-3 to TRBJ2-7; no D gene call is confident. V gives up 4 bases and J gives up 0 bases, and the segment between their germline ends measures 7 bases. CDR1 is given as LGHNA and CDR2 as YSLEER, both from the germline V gene. The CDR3 has 13 amino acids, counting the end cysteine and phenylalanine. Of the read, only the CDR3 DNA is kept; its 39 bases are in frame from base 1.